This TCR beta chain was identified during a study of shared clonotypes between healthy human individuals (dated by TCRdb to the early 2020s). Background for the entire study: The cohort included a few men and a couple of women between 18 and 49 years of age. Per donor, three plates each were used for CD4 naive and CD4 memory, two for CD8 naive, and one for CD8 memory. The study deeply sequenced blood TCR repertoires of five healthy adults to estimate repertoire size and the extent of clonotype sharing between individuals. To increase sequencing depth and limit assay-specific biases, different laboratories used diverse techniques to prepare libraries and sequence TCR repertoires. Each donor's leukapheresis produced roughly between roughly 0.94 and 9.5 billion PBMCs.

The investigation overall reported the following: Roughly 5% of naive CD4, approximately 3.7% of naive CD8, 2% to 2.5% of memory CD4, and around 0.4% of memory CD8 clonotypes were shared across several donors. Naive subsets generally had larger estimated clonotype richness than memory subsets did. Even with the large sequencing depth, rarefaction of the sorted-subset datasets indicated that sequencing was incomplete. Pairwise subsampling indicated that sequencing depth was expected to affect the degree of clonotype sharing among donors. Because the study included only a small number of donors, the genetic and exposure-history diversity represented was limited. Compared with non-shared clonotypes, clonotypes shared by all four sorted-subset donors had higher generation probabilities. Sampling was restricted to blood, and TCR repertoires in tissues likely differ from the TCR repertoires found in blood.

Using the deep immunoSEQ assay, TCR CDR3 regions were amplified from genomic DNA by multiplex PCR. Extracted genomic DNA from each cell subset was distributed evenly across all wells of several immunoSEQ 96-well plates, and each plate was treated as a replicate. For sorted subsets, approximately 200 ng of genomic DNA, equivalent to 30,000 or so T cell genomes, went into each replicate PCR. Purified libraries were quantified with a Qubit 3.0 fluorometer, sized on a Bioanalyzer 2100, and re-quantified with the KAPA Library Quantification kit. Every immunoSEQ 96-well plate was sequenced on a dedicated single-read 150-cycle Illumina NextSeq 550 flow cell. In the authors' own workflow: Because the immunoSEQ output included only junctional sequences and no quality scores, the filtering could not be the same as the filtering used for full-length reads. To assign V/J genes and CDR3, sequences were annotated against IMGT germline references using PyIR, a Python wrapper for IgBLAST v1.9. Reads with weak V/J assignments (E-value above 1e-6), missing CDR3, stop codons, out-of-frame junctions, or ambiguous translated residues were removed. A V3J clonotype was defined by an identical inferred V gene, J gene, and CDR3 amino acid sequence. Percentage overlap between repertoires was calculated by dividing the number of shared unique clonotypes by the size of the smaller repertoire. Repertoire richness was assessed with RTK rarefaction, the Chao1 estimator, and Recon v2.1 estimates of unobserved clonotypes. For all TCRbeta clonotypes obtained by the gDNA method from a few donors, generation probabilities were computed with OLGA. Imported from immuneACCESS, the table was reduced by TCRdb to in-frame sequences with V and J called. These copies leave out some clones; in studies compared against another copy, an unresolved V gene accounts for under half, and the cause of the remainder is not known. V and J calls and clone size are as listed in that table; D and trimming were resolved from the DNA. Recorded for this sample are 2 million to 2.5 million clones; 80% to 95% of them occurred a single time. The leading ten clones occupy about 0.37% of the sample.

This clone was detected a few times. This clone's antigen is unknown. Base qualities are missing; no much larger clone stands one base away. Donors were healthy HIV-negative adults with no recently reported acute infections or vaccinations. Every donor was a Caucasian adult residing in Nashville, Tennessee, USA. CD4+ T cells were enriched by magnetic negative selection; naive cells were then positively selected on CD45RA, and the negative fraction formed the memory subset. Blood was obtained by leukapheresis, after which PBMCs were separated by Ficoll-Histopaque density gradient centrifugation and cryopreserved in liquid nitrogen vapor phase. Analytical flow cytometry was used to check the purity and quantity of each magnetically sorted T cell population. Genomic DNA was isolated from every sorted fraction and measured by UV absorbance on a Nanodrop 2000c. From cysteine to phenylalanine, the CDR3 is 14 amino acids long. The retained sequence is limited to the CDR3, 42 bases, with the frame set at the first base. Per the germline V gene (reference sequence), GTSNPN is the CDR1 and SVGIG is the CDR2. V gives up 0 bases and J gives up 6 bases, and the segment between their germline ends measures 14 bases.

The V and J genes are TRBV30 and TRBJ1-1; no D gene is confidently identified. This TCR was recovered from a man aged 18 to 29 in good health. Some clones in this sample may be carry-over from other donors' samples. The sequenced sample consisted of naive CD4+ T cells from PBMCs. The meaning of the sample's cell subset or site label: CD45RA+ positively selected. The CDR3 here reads CAWSVLGTLSEAFF. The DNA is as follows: TGTGCCTGGAGTGTACTAGGAACTTTGTCTGAAGCTTTCTTT.